The 19 T cell receptor beta chains given below trace back to one sample, sequenced in a study of blood T cells in healthy people across ages. Together with a sample-barcoded 5' primer, a J-beta primer mix was included in a second PCR lasting roughly 6 to 12 cycles. One entry per CDR3 protein, called by TCRdb with MiXCR from the 5' RACE reads. Among approximately 730,000 distinct CDR3 sequences listed, roughly 44% were seen once. Material: blood. The receptors here all came from a woman aged 60-70 years in good health.

The chain employs TRBV11-2 and TRBJ2-1; D is tentatively TRBD1 or TRBD2 (6 bases each). The CDR3 sequence is 17 residues long. Germline V lookup: CDR1 SGHAT, CDR2 FQNNGV. V lost 5 bases and J lost 9, with 26 bases in between. The chain's CDR3 is CASSRTETGTEGGEQFF. In nucleotides, the CDR3 is TGTGCCAGCAGCCGAACCGAGACCGGGACTGAGGGGGGTGAGCAGTTCTTC.

The chain joins TRBV11-2 to TRBJ2-5; TRBD1 aligns across 7 bases. The CDR3 runs 12 residues. Losses at the gene ends were 5 bases for V and 11 bases for J; bases not matched to a gene: 8. The germline V gene encodes CDR1 SGHAT and CDR2 FQNNGV. The CDR3 DNA reads TGTGCCAGCAGCCAACAGGGGTCGGAGCAGTACTTC. Translated, it gives CASSQQGSEQYF.

V usage is TRBV29-1 and J usage is TRBJ2-1; 8 nucleotides align to TRBD1. Germline trimming cut 1 base from V and 12 bases from J; bases unmatched to any gene: 5. The germline CDR1 and CDR2 sequences are SQVTM and ANQGSEA. This CDR3 is built from 12 residues. This CDR3 reads CSVEVQGARQFF. CDR3 nucleotide sequence: TGCAGCGTTGAAGTTCAGGGGGCACGGCAGTTCTTC.

The chain employs TRBV7-9 and TRBJ2-7; the match to TRBD2 covers 7 bases. The V gene's germline CDR1 is SEHNR and CDR2 FQNEAQ (reference sequence). Losses at the gene ends were 3 bases for V and 1 base for J; bases not matched to a gene: 6. This CDR3 spans 15 amino acids. CDR3 in amino acids: CASSFGVGGSYEQYF. Here the CDR3 DNA reads TGTGCCAGCAGCTTTGGGGTCGGGGGGTCCTACGAGCAGTACTTC. Complete variable domain (other parts from reference TRBV7-9 and TRBJ2-7): DTGVSQNPRHKITKRGQNVTFRCDPISEHNRLYWYRQTLGQGPEFLTYFQNEAQLEKSRLLSDRFSAERPKGSFSTLEIQRTEQGDSAMYLCASSFGVGGSYEQYFGPGTRLTVT.

The chain links TRBV6-5 to TRBJ2-7, with D hard to call. The CDR3 totals 12 residues. V was cut by 6 bases and J by 1 base, with 7 bases left in between. CDR1 and CDR2 (germline): MNHEY, SVGAGI. In nucleotides, the CDR3 is TGTGCCAGCAGGGGGAAATCCTACGAGCAGTACTTC. Translated, it gives CASRGKSYEQYF.

In the case of this clonotype: It may be a read error: a sequence one base away is much more abundant. This chain connects TRBV29-1 to TRBJ2-5; the D is unclear. Between the trimmed V and J ends, which lost 6 bases and 5 bases, there was a span of 16 bases. From germline, CDR1 is SQVTM and CDR2 ANQGSEA. The CDR3 is made up of 13 amino acids. CDR3 in DNA: TGCAGCGTCGGACGGGCGAACCGGGAGACCCAGTACTTC. It is translated as CSVGRANRETQYF. The full variable domain, in which reference TRBV29-1 and TRBJ2-5 provide the parts outside the CDR3, is SAVISQKPSRDICQRGTSLTIQCQVDSQVTMMFWYRQQPGQSLTLIATANQGSEATYESGFVIDKFPISRPNLTFSTLTVSNMSPEDSSIYLCSVGRANRETQYFGPGTRLLVL.

CDR3 DNA: TGCAGTGCTCCACTCCGGGACAATGGGGAGCAGTACTTC. This translates into CSAPLRDNGEQYF. The chain is built from TRBV20-1 and TRBJ2-7; TRBD1 is a possible D gene (6 bases). V gave up 5 bases and J gave up 7 bases, with 18 bases separating them. Germline loops: CDR1 DFQATT, CDR2 SNEGSKA (reference sequence). This CDR3 region has 13 residues.

The chain couples TRBV20-1 to TRBJ2-1; possible D gene TRBD2, 6 bases. Trimming took 1 base from V and 0 from J, leaving 13 bases between them. This CDR3 region has 16 residues. Per the germline V gene, CDR1 is DFQATT and CDR2 is SNEGSKA (reference sequence). CDR3 protein: CSARGGDAASYNEQFF. The CDR3 region has the DNA TGCAGTGCTAGAGGCGGGGACGCCGCCTCCTACAATGAGCAGTTCTTC.

This clonotype was observed a few times. This sequence joins TRBV20-1 and TRBJ2-3; D may be TRBD1 (6 bases). Germline V gene sequence: CDR1 DFQATT, CDR2 SNEGSKA (reference sequence). This CDR3 comprises 14 residues. Deletions cut 5 bases from V and 5 bases from J, with 17 bases between. CDR3 amino acids: CSAGRTAEGDTQYF. The CDR3 DNA is TGCAGTGCTGGGCGGACAGCGGAAGGAGATACGCAGTATTTT.

The CDR3 loop is CASSQDPGGKGEQYF. CDR3 nucleotide sequence: TGTGCCAGCAGCCAAGATCCGGGGGGGAAGGGCGAGCAGTACTTC. The rearrangement joins TRBV3-1 to TRBJ2-5; 8 bases agree with TRBD2. The closer fit of TRBJ2-7 to the DNA end suggests the J call may be wrong. This CDR3 is 15 amino acids long. Germline assignment: CDR1 LGHDT and CDR2 YNNKEL (reference sequence).

This clonotype showed up many times. CDR3 nucleotides: TGTGCCAGCAGCTCGCAACCCGGGACTAGCGGGAGGGCCGGTGAGCAGTTCTTC. Translating it yields CASSSQPGTSGRAGEQFF. The J gene is TRBJ2-1, the V gene TRBV7-9; TRBD2 matches 16 bases. This CDR3 comprises 18 residues. Germline loops: CDR1 SEHNR, CDR2 FQNEAQ (reference sequence). V was clipped by 4 bases and J by 9 bases; unmatched bases: 12.

The chain carries TRBV20-1 and TRBJ2-1; TRBD2 might be the D (7 bases). The last part of the DNA fits TRBJ2-7 better; the J call may be wrong. Per germline, CDR1 DFQATT and CDR2 SNEGSKA (reference sequence). The CDR3 loop spans 12 amino acids. CDR3 sequence (DNA): TGCAGTGCTCTAGGGGGGGGCAATGAGCAGTACTTC. This translates into CSALGGGNEQYF.

CDR3 amino acids: CASRTTGEVYGYTF. CDR3 nucleotide sequence: TGTGCCAGCAGAACGACAGGCGAAGTATATGGCTACACCTTC. The chain has TRBV2 and TRBJ1-2; the D gene is possibly TRBD1 (6 bases). Trimming took 6 bases from V and 5 from J, leaving 16 bases between them. The germline CDR1 and CDR2 sequences are SNHLY and FYNNEI. There are 14 residues in the CDR3.

The chain employs TRBV5-4 and TRBJ2-7; 12 nucleotides line up with TRBD2. CDR1 is SGHNT and CDR2 is YYREEE in the germline V gene (reference sequence). The CDR3 is 15 amino acids. The trim removed 3 bases at V and 7 bases at J, leaving 8 bases unmatched. The CDR3 loop is CASSWTSGTYNEQYF. CDR3 nucleotide sequence: TGTGCCAGCAGCTGGACTAGCGGGACGTACAATGAGCAGTACTTC. The variable domain in full, completed from reference TRBV5-4 and TRBJ2-7, reads ETGVTQSPTHLIKTRGQQVTLRCSSQSGHNTVSWYQQALGQGPQFIFQYYREEENGRGNFPPRFSGLQFPNYSSELNVNALELDDSALYLCASSWTSGTYNEQYFGPGTRLTVT.

In its sample, this clonotype was seen many times. The V and J genes are TRBV20-1 and TRBJ2-3; tentatively, D is TRBD2 (6 bases). CDR3 size: 13 residues. Trimming stripped 3 bases from V and 11 bases from J, with 18 bases between. Germline V gives CDR1 DFQATT, CDR2 SNEGSKA (reference sequence). In DNA, the CDR3 is TGCAGTGCTAGTAGGGACTCCCAGACTAGGCAGTATTTT. This codes for CSASRDSQTRQYF.

This clonotype was seen only a few times. For the CDR3, the DNA is TGTGCCAGCAGCGGGGCAGGGGGACCATACAATGAGCAGTTCTTC. Amino acids: CASSGAGGPYNEQFF. This chain connects TRBV9 to TRBJ2-1; 7 positions agree with TRBD1. This CDR3 contains 15 residues. Germline V CDR1 and CDR2: SGDLS, YYNGEE. V shed 3 bases and J 4 bases; nucleotides not matched to a gene: 7.

The V call is TRBV18, the J call TRBJ1-4; TRBD1 agrees at 11 bases. The V gene end was trimmed by 4 bases and the J gene end by 7 bases; junction bases not matched to a gene: 2. The CDR3 consists of 14 residues. CDR1 and CDR2 (germline): KGHSH, LQKENI. In DNA form, the CDR3 reads TGTGCCAGCTCACGGGACAGGGGGTTTGAAAAACTGTTTTTT. This translates into CASSRDRGFEKLFF.

This sequence joins TRBV28 and TRBJ1-4; 9 positions match TRBD1. CDR1 is MDHEN and CDR2 is SYDVKM in the germline V gene. The CDR3 extends over 17 amino acids. Trimming at V came to 3 bases and at J to 1 base, leaving 6 bases not matched to a gene. The CDR3 protein is CASSFFTGGETNEKLFF. CDR3 nucleotides: TGTGCCAGCAGTTTCTTCACAGGGGGCGAAACTAATGAAAAACTGTTTTTT.

This clonotype has just a few counts. The V and J genes are TRBV29-1 and TRBJ2-3; 14 nucleotides line up with TRBD2. CDR1 is SQVTM and CDR2 is ANQGSEA in the germline V gene. Losses at the gene ends were 6 bases for V and 6 bases for J; bases not matched to a gene: 8. The CDR3 totals 15 residues. The CDR3 bases are TGCAGCGTCCCTGGACTAGCGGGAGGATGGGATACGCAGTATTTT. Its translation is CSVPGLAGGWDTQYF.